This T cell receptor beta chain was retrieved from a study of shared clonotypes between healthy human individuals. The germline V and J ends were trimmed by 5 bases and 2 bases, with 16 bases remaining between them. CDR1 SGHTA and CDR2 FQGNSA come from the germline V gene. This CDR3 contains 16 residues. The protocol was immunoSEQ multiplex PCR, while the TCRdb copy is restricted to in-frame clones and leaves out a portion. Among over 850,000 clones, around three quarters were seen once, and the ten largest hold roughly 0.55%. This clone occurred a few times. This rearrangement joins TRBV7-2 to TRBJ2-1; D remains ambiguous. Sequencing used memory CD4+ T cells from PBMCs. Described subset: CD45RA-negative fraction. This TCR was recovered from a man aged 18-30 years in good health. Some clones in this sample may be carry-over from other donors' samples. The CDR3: CASSPVRARTYNEQFF. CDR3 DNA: TGTGCCAGCAGCCCAGTCCGGGCGCGGACCTACAATGAGCAGTTCTTC.